These T cell receptor beta chains were read from a single sample in a study of blood T cell repertoires in COVID-19. Here immunoSEQ multiplex PCR was the method, and the copy in TCRdb shows in-frame clones only, minus some. The top ten clones hold roughly 14% of a sample with around 220,000 clones, 80% to 90% of them seen once. Sequenced material: PBMCs or T cells enriched from blood (not recorded which). The source of these receptors is a woman aged 50 to 60 with acute COVID-19. Each CDR3 is given with its conserved first and last residue. A D gene is named only where the DNA matches it firmly. Clone sizes are given selectively: once, few, many, or a class where the clone is expanded.

size,D,J,V,length,DNA,CDR3
-,TRBD2,TRBJ2-1,TRBV18,15,TGTGCCAGCTCACCTAGGACTAGCGGGAGAATAGAGCAGTTCTTC,CASSPRTSGRIEQFF
-,TRBD2,TRBJ2-1,TRBV7-3,15,TGTGCCAGCCGCCGGGGAGCGGGAGAATACAATGAGCAGTTCTTC,CASRRGAGEYNEQFF
-,-,TRBJ1-5,TRBV11-3,16,TGTGCCAGCAGAACAAACAGGGAGGGGAGCAATCAGCCCCAGCATTTT,CASRTNREGSNQPQHF
-,-,TRBJ1-5,TRBV6-2/TRBV6-3,13,TGTGCCAGCAGCTTTCTTAGCAATCAGCCCCAGCATTTT,CASSFLSNQPQHF
-,TRBD1,TRBJ1-2,TRBV19,15,TGTGCCAGTAGTCCCCAGACAGGGGTCGGCGGTGGCTACACCTTC,CASSPQTGVGGGYTF
-,-,TRBJ2-1,TRBV9,17,TGTGCCAGCAGCGTAGCGGAGGATCCAGGGGCCTACAATGAGCAGTTCTTC,CASSVAEDPGAYNEQFF
-,TRBD1,TRBJ1-2,TRBV12-3/TRBV12-4,13,TGTGCCAGCAGTTTCTCCGGGACAGCCAATAACCCCTTC,CASSFSGTANNPF
-,-,TRBJ1-1,TRBV5-1,13,TGCGCCAGCAGCTTGTGGGTGCGGGCTGAAGCTTTCTTT,CASSLWVRAEAFF
-,-,TRBJ2-5,TRBV12-3/TRBV12-4,11,TGTGCCAGCAGGAGAGGGGAGACCCAGTACTTC,CASRRGETQYF
few,TRBD2,TRBJ2-2,TRBV13,19,TGTGCCAGCAGCTTTACGCCGTGGGCTAGCGGGAGGGACACCGGGGAGCTGTTTTTT,CASSFTPWASGRDTGELFF
-,-,TRBJ1-1,TRBV28,15,TGTGCCAGCGTTGCTACAGGCGGCGGGAACACTGAAGCTTTCTTT,CASVATGGGNTEAFF
-,TRBD2,TRBJ2-1,TRBV7-2,15,TGTGCCAGCAGCCCGGGGAGCGGGAGTCGTGGTGAGCAGTTCTTC,CASSPGSGSRGEQFF
-,TRBD1,TRBJ1-2,TRBV3-1/TRBV3-2,15,TGTGCCAGCAGCCAAGGGGGACAGGGCATCTATGGCTACACCTTC,CASSQGGQGIYGYTF
-,TRBD1,TRBJ1-1,TRBV10-2,12,TGCGCCAGCCAGGGGGGGAACACTGAAGCTTTCTTT,CASQGGNTEAFF
-,-,TRBJ2-7,TRBV28,16,TGTGCCAGCAGTTTGGTGGATAACAGGTTAGCCTACGAGCAGTACTTC,CASSLVDNRLAYEQYF
once,-,TRBJ2-5,TRBV27,14,TGTGCCAGCAGTCAGTCATTGGGGCCAGAGACCCAGTACTTC,CASSQSLGPETQYF
-,TRBD2,TRBJ2-7,TRBV30,16,TGTGCCTGGAGTGGGCACTTAACGGGAGGGACCTACGAGCAGTACTTC,CAWSGHLTGGTYEQYF
once,-,TRBJ2-7,TRBV6-5,15,TGTGCCAGCAGTCTCGGACAGTCTGTCGCCTACGAGCAGTACTTC,CASSLGQSVAYEQYF
-,-,TRBJ1-5,TRBV27,15,TGTGCCAGCAGTCGCGACAGATTGAGAGGTCAGCCCCAGCATTTT,CASSRDRLRGQPQHF
-,TRBD2,TRBJ2-1,TRBV27,18,TGTGCCAGCAGCTCGGGACTAGCGGGAGGGCCTGTGTACAATGAGCAGTTCTTC,CASSSGLAGGPVYNEQFF
few,-,TRBJ1-4,TRBV30,14,TGTGCCTGGAGTGTAGGCAGACTTAATGAAAAACTGTTTTTT,CAWSVGRLNEKLFF
-,-,TRBJ1-1,TRBV27,14,TGTGCCAGCAGTTTGCAGGCCTTGAACACTGAAGCTTTCTTT,CASSLQALNTEAFF
-,TRBD1,TRBJ1-1,TRBV19,15,TGTGCCAGTAGTTCCTGGGGGACAGCATACACTGAAGCTTTCTTT,CASSSWGTAYTEAFF
-,TRBD2,TRBJ2-3,TRBV5-6,15,TGTGCCAGCCTCAAGTCGGGGGGGGGCACAGATACGCAGTATTTT,CASLKSGGGTDTQYF
-,-,TRBJ2-2,TRBV5-1,15,TGCGCCAGCAGCTGGGGGGATATGCACGCCGGGGAGCTGTTTTTT,CASSWGDMHAGELFF
once,TRBD1,TRBJ1-2,TRBV14,13,TGTGCCAGCAGCCAAGAGACAGGGTACGGCTACACCTTC,CASSQETGYGYTF
-,-,TRBJ1-2,TRBV4-1,14,TGCGCCAGCAGCCAAGATGACAGGTCCTATGGCTACACCTTC,CASSQDDRSYGYTF
-,TRBD2,TRBJ2-3,TRBV29-1,14,TGCAGCGTCGGGGGACTAGCGGGAGCAGATACGCAGTATTTT,CSVGGLAGADTQYF
-,-,TRBJ2-2,TRBV7-3,14,TGTGCCAGCAGTAGCATAGGAGGCCCCGGGGAGCTGTTTTTT,CASSSIGGPGELFF
-,TRBD2,TRBJ2-7,TRBV4-1,16,TGCGCCAGCAGCCAAGACTATCCCAGCGGGAGACACGAGCAGTACTTC,CASSQDYPSGRHEQYF
-,TRBD2,TRBJ2-5,TRBV5-1,17,TGCGCCAGCAGCTTTCCCGGGACTAGCGGGAGAGGGGAGACCCAGTACTTC,CASSFPGTSGRGETQYF
-,-,TRBJ2-7,TRBV5-1,15,TGCGCCAGCAGCTTGGCCGTCGGAACTCGGGACGAGCAGTACTTC,CASSLAVGTRDEQYF
-,TRBD2,TRBJ2-1,TRBV4-3,14,TGCGCCAGCAGCCCGGGGACTAGCGGGAATGAGCAGTTCTTC,CASSPGTSGNEQFF
-,TRBD1,TRBJ1-4,TRBV28,20,TGTGCCAGCAGTCCCCCCCGGGACAGGGCGTGGAGCTGGACTAATGAAAAACTGTTTTTT,CASSPPRDRAWSWTNEKLFF
-,-,TRBJ1-2,TRBV5-4,13,TGTGCCAGCAGCTGGGGGCTCTACTATGGCTACACCTTC,CASSWGLYYGYTF
-,-,TRBJ2-1,TRBV4-3,15,TGCGCCAGCAGCCAAAGGACTTACTCCTACAATGAGCAGTTCTTC,CASSQRTYSYNEQFF
-,TRBD1,TRBJ2-7,TRBV24-1,15,TGTGCCACCAGTGATGTGCGGACAGGAAACTACGAGCAGTACTTC,CATSDVRTGNYEQYF
-,-,TRBJ2-7,TRBV7-2,14,TGTGCCAGCAGCTTACAAGCGGTAGCCTACGAGCAGTACTTC,CASSLQAVAYEQYF
once,-,TRBJ2-1,TRBV27,13,TGTGCCAGCAGCAGGGTGTCCTACAATGAGCAGTTCTTC,CASSRVSYNEQFF
once,TRBD1,TRBJ1-1,TRBV29-1,12,TGCAGCGTCACAGGGGGGTACACTGAAGCTTTCTTT,CSVTGGYTEAFF
-,-,TRBJ2-7,TRBV7-9,14,TGTGCCAGCAGCTTAGCCGGTCTGAGCTACGAGCAGTACTTC,CASSLAGLSYEQYF
-,TRBD1,TRBJ2-5,TRBV10-3,13,TGTGCCATCACATGGGACAGCCAAGAGACCCAGTACTTC,CAITWDSQETQYF
-,-,TRBJ2-3,TRBV6-1,16,TGTGCCAGCAGTGAAGCGGTTGGGAGGAAGACAGATACGCAGTATTTT,CASSEAVGRKTDTQYF